The present entry profiles one T cell receptor (beta chain) with its context. The data originate from a study of T cell repertoires in ileal Crohn's disease. V lost 5 bases and J lost 5; bases outside the gene matches: 6. CDR1 SNHLY and CDR2 FYNNEI come from the germline V gene. This CDR3 comprises 14 residues. Sequencing used immunoSEQ multiplex PCR; TCRdb keeps in-frame clones, though not all of them. The top ten hold 5.5% to 6.5% of the sample, which has roughly 28,000 clones, roughly 81% seen once. The sequence came from an adult with Crohn's disease. The rearrangement uses TRBV2 and TRBJ2-4; 7 bases are shared with TRBD1. Sequencing was done on a sample of ileal tissue. This CDR3 reads CASSMDRQENIQYF. The CDR3 region has the DNA TGTGCCAGCAGTATGGACAGGCAAGAAAACATTCAGTACTTC.